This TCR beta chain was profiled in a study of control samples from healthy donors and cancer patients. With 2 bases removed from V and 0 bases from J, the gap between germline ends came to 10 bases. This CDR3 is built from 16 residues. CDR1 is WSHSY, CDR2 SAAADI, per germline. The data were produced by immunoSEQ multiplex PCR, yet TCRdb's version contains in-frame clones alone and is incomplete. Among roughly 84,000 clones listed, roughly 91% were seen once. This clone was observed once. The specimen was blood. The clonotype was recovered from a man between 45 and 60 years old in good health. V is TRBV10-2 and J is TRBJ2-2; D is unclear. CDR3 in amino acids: CASSEMNIANTGELFF. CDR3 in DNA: TGCGCCAGCAGTGAGATGAACATCGCGAACACCGGGGAGCTGTTTTTT.